A single sample is the source of the 3 T cell receptor beta chains below, sequenced in a study of glioma-infiltrating T cells after dendritic cell vaccination. TCRdb keeps only in-frame clones here, not all; method: immunoSEQ multiplex PCR. The sample shows tens of thousands of clones, roughly 84% of them seen only once. Time point defined: after dendritic cell vaccination, including at tumor progression/relapse. Sequencing was performed on blood, taken after dendritic cell vaccination. The receptors derive from a human donor with glioblastoma.

The CDR3 loop is CASKRGGTGEQYF. The CDR3 nucleotides are TGTGCCAGCAAACGGGGGGGTACGGGGGAGCAGTACTTC. J is TRBJ2-7 and V is TRBV6-6, with TRBD2 matching 8 bases. This CDR3 has 13 amino acids. The germline V gene has CDR1 MNHNY and CDR2 SVGAGI (reference sequence). The ends lost 7 bases at V and 7 bases at J; junction bases unmatched: 9.

V and J are TRBV6-1 and TRBJ2-1, with a possible D match to TRBD1 (5 bases). Germline CDR1 and CDR2: MNHNS and SASEGT. This CDR3 is built from 12 residues. V gave up 6 bases and J gave up 10 bases, with 13 bases separating them. The CDR3 sequence: CASRTVFPEQFF. CDR3 nucleotides: TGTGCCAGCAGGACAGTCTTCCCGGAGCAGTTCTTC.

Only a few counts were recorded for this clone. The V call is TRBV6-6, the J call TRBJ2-5, with D tentatively TRBD2 (5 bases). The germline gives CDR1 MNHNY, CDR2 SVGAGI (reference sequence). This CDR3 has 12 residues. The V and J ends lost 8 bases and 2 bases respectively, with 9 bases between them. The CDR3 coding sequence is TGTGCCAGCGGACTTAGACAAGAGACCCAGTACTTC. The encoded protein is CASGLRQETQYF.